The text below deals with one T cell receptor (beta chain). Its antigen is unidentified. The germline CDR1 and CDR2 sequences are KGHSH and LQKENI. The CDR3 totals 14 residues. V was cut by 6 bases and J by 1 base, with 12 bases left in between. This specimen belongs to a study of long-term antiretroviral therapy in people with HIV. Treatment for every participant with HIV took place in the United States. Before DNA extraction, about 1-10 million cryopreserved PBMC were held in the samples. Overall study results and limits: Once patients were on ART, diversity went higher but still fell short of transplant donor controls.

Version v3.0 of the immunoSEQ assay was performed at survey level. Clones were read by immunoSEQ multiplex PCR, and TCRdb kept only the in-frame ones, dropping some. The sample has under 15,000 clones, about 87% seen once; the top ten hold more than 20%. V is TRBV18 and J is TRBJ1-1; D may be TRBD1 (6 bases). Sequencing was performed on unsorted PBMCs, taken 2.1 years after starting antiretroviral therapy. The TCR originated in a woman aged 40 to 50 with HIV. Here the CDR3 reads CASSLNRENTEAFF. CDR3 sequence (DNA): TGTGCCAGCTCCCTAAACAGGGAGAACACTGAAGCTTTCTTT. The full variable domain, with the rest looked up from reference TRBV18 and TRBJ1-1, is NAGVMQNPRHLVRRRGQEARLRCSPMKGHSHVYWYRQLPEEGLKFMVYLQKENIIDESGMPKERFSAEFPKEGPSILRIQQVVRGDSAAYFCASSLNRENTEAFFGQGTRLTVV.